The 10 T cell receptor beta chains in this list originate from one sample, sequenced in a study of PD-L1 blockade in urothelial cancer. The time point here: peripheral blood 6 weeks after treatment start. The protocol was immunoSEQ multiplex PCR, while the TCRdb copy is restricted to in-frame clones and leaves out a portion. The top ten clones hold over 9% of a sample with tens of thousands of clones, around nine tenths of them seen once. Sequenced material: PBMCs, taken around atezolizumab (anti-PD-L1) treatment. The receptors were gathered from a man aged 55 to 70 with urothelial cancer.

J is TRBJ2-7 and V is TRBV6-5, with TRBD2 matching over 10 bases. From germline, CDR1 is MNHEY and CDR2 SVGAGI. The J segment lost 3 bases and the V segment lost 5 bases, leaving 7 bases of the junction unmatched. The CDR3 sequence is 15 residues long. The DNA for the CDR3 is TGTGCCAGCAGTCCGACAGCGGGAGGGCTCTACGAGCAGTACTTC. Its protein product is CASSPTAGGLYEQYF.

V gene TRBV5-4 combines with J gene TRBJ2-7; D is perhaps TRBD1 (5 bases). The V end lost 1 base, the J end lost 7 bases, and 9 bases lay between the germline ends. Per the germline V gene, CDR1 is SGHNT and CDR2 is YYREEE (reference sequence). This CDR3 spans 12 amino acids. The CDR3 coding sequence is TGTGCCAGCAGCTTGCCAGGGAATGAGCAGTACTTC. It translates to CASSLPGNEQYF.

The rearrangement links TRBV9 to TRBJ2-7, with a possible D match to TRBD2 (5 bases). Germline CDR1 SGDLS, CDR2 YYNGEE. The V gene lost 0 bases and the J gene lost 2 bases, with 12 bases spanning the gap. CDR3 length equals 15 residues. The CDR3 nucleotides are TGTGCCAGCAGCGTAGCCCCCCGAGGGACCTACGAGCAGTACTTC. Protein product: CASSVAPRGTYEQYF.

The J gene is TRBJ2-3, the V gene TRBV7-2, with a possible D match to TRBD2 (6 bases). The CDR3 has 13 amino acids. CDR1 is SGHTA and CDR2 is FQGNSA in the germline V gene. Between the trimmed V and J ends, which lost 4 bases and 1 base, there was a span of 6 bases. In DNA, the CDR3 is TGTGCCAGCAGCTCGGGGGGCACAGATACGCAGTATTTT. Its protein is CASSSGGTDTQYF.

The J gene is TRBJ1-4, the V gene TRBV9; 11 bases map to TRBD1. CDR1 SGDLS and CDR2 YYNGEE come from the germline V gene. The length of the CDR3 is 18 residues. With V trimmed by 3 bases and J by 0 bases, 7 bases remained unmatched. The CDR3, as DNA: TGTGCCAGCAGCGCCCGGACAGGGGGCGAAACAACTAATGAAAAACTGTTTTTT. This sequence encodes CASSARTGGETTNEKLFF.

Regarding this clone: The germline gene is not matched at one end of the junction; a read error may be the cause. V gene TRBV28 combines with J gene TRBJ1-4, with a tentative D call TRBD1 (6 bases). The CDR3 spans 15 residues. CDR1 is MDHEN and CDR2 is SYDVKM in the germline V gene. The CDR3 coding sequence is TGTGCCAGCAGTTTACGAGGGGGGACTAGTGAAAAACTGTTTTTT. Encoded protein: CASSLRGGTSEKLFF.

The V gene is TRBV28, the J gene TRBJ1-2; no firm D call. V was shortened by 4 bases and J by 4 bases, with 10 bases between the two germline ends. This CDR3 contains 13 residues. The germline V gene encodes CDR1 MDHEN and CDR2 SYDVKM. CDR3 loop: CASSSSDFYGYTF. The CDR3 DNA follows: TGTGCCAGCAGTTCCTCCGACTTCTATGGCTACACCTTC.

V gene TRBV28 combines with J gene TRBJ1-1; D gene ambiguous. Germline lookup yields CDR1 MDHEN and CDR2 SYDVKM. The CDR3 sequence is 15 residues long. V was cut by 6 bases and J by 1 base, with 15 bases left in between. The CDR3 sequence: CASSLPTTGNTEAFF. The DNA of the CDR3 is TGTGCCAGCAGCTTACCGACGACGGGGAACACTGAAGCTTTCTTT.

V gene TRBV18 combines with J gene TRBJ1-1, with D possibly matching TRBD1 (5 bases). From germline, CDR1 is KGHSH and CDR2 LQKENI. The CDR3 has 13 residues. The ends were cut back, 3 bases at V and 3 bases at J, with 8 bases in the middle. The CDR3 reads CASSPGGDTEAFF. The CDR3 DNA follows: TGTGCCAGCTCACCCGGGGGAGACACTGAAGCTTTCTTT.

This chain connects TRBV6-5 to TRBJ1-2; D is unresolved. V was clipped by 2 bases and J by 4 bases, with 14 bases between them. Germline loops: CDR1 MNHEY, CDR2 SVGAGI. There are 15 residues in the CDR3. DNA of the CDR3: TGTGCCAGCAGTTACATCGCTGACACGATCTATGGCTACACCTTC. Its translation is CASSYIADTIYGYTF.